This T cell receptor beta chain was profiled in a study of T cell changes during pregnancy in multiple sclerosis (dated by TCRdb to between 2018 and 2021). Regarding the complete study: The study looked at changes in the T cell repertoire across pregnancy in women with multiple sclerosis.

Libraries were built with the immunoSEQ multiplex PCR assay. The source is immuneACCESS, and TCRdb retained only in-frame sequences with V and J called. Part of the clones is not carried over; for the studies checked, unresolved V genes explain less than half of this, and the remainder is unexplained. In all, the sample holds about 100,000 clones, and about 90% of those were seen once. The ten largest account for less than 2% of the sample. The CDR3 numbers 17 residues from cysteine through phenylalanine. The CDR3 DNA has 51 bases and is translated from base 1. Reading the germline V gene gives CDR1 SGHNT and CDR2 YENEEA. V is reduced by 0 bases and J by 8 bases, leaving a spacing of 22 bases between them. Worth noting for this clone: Its antigen remains undetermined. No clone much larger than this one lies a single base away; base qualities are absent.

The sequence is built from TRBV11-3 and TRBJ1-1; TRBD1 is a weak D gene call, 6 bases matching. This sequence originates from a female donor with multiple sclerosis, enrolled in a pregnancy study. The sequenced sample was peripheral blood, obtained after pregnancy. In nucleotides, the sequence is TGTGCCAGCAGCTTAGAATTCAGGGGCATACCAGCCCTAGAAGCTTTCTTT. The resulting protein is CASSLEFRGIPALEAFF.